This T cell receptor (beta chain) stems from a study of regulatory T cells in long-lasting Graves disease. Overall study results and limits: Owing to a sample size that was small, accuracy may have been reduced. The study found lower TCR diversity in persistent Graves' patients than in newly diagnosed ones.

Per germline, CDR1 MNHEY and CDR2 SVGEGT. The length of the CDR3 is 12 residues. Between the trimmed V and J ends, which lost 3 bases and 5 bases, there was a span of 7 bases. A note on this clonotype: Its antigen is not identified.

Assembly of TCR beta libraries relied on iRepertoire HTBI primers together with Arm-PCR of CDR3 regions. In the original workflow: Across all samples, approximately 68 TRBV segments and 15 or so TRBJ segments were identified. MiXCR, run by TCRdb on the multiplex PCR reads, gives a single entry per CDR3 protein. In this record, the V and J calls reflect TCRdb's handling and not the investigators' own analysis. The sample has some 440,000 distinct CDR3 sequences, around 20% seen once. As for time point: persistent/refractory GD, antithyroid drugs over 5 years with positive TRAb. Generation of the TCR library employed RNA extracted from PBMCs.

The V call is TRBV6-2 or TRBV6-3, the J call TRBJ2-5; D is undetermined. The sequenced sample was peripheral blood mononuclear cells (PBMCs), obtained when the disease was refractory, from a patient treated with antithyroid drugs. This sequence was found in a female donor with Graves disease. CDR3 sequence (DNA): TGTGCCAGCAGTTATTTCGGCGAGACCCAGTACTTC. It specifies CASSYFGETQYF.